The entry below gives a single T cell receptor beta chain sequence along with its context. Assay execution took place at the deep level. The authors distributed each subset's genomic DNA evenly over several immunoSEQ plates. Libraries were prepared by immunoSEQ multiplex PCR; TCRdb keeps only in-frame clonotypes and omits some of them. The data hold 230,000 or so clones, with 50% to 80% observed a single time. The sample comes from a study of shared clonotypes between healthy human individuals. Study information: Serving as donors were a couple of women and three men, whose ages spanned 18 to 49.

J gave up 4 bases and V 6 bases, and 6 bases lay outside the gene matches. Germline CDR1 MGHRA, CDR2 YSYEKL. The CDR3 has 14 residues. Source material: memory CD4+ T cells sorted from blood. Subset reported: CD45RA-negative fraction. V is TRBV4-1 and J is TRBJ1-1; 9 positions match TRBD1. This sequence originates from a man aged 25-45 years in good health. CDR3 in DNA: TGCGCCAGCAGATTGACAGGGGGTTTCACTGAAGCTTTCTTT. Amino acid sequence: CASRLTGGFTEAFF.